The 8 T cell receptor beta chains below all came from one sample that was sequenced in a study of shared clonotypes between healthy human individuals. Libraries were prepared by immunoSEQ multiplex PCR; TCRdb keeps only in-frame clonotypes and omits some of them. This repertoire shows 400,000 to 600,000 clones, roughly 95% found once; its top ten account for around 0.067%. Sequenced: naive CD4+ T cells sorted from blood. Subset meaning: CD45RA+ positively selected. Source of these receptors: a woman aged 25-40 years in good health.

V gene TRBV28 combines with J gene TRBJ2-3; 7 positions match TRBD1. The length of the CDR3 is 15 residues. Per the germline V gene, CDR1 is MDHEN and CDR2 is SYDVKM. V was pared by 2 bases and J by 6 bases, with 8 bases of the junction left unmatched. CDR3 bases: TGTGCCAGCAGTTTAGGAACTAAGGACAGGGATACGCAGTATTTT. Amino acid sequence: CASSLGTKDRDTQYF.

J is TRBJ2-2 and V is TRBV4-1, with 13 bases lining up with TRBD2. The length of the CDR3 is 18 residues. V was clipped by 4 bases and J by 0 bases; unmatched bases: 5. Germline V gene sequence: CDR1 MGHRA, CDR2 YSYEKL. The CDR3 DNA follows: TGCGCCAGCAGCCGCCCGGGACTAGCGGGATCGAACACCGGGGAGCTGTTTTTT. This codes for CASSRPGLAGSNTGELFF.

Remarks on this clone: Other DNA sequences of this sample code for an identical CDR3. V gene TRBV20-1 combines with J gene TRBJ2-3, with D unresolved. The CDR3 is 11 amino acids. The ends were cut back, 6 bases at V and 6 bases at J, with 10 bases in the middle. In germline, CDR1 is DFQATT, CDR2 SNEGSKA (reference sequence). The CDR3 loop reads CSAPLGDTQYF. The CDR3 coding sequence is TGCAGTGCGCCCCTAGGGGATACGCAGTATTTT.

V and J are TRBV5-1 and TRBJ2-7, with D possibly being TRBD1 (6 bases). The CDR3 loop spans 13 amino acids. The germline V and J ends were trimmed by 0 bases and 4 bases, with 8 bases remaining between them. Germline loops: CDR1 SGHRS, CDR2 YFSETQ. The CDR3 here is CASSLGGRYEQYF. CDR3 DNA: TGCGCCAGCAGCTTGGGGGGGCGGTACGAGCAGTACTTC. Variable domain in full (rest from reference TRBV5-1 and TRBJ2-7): KAGVTQTPRYLIKTRGQQVTLSCSPISGHRSVSWYQQTPGQGLQFLFEYFSETQRNKGNFPGRFSGRQFSNSRSEMNVSTLELGDSALYLCASSLGGRYEQYFGPGTRLTVT.

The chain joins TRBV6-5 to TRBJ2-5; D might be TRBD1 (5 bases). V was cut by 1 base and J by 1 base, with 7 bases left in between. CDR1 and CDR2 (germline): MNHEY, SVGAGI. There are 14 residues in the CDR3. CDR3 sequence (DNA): TGTGCCAGCAGTTACTTTACAGGCCAAGAGACCCAGTACTTC. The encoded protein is CASSYFTGQETQYF.

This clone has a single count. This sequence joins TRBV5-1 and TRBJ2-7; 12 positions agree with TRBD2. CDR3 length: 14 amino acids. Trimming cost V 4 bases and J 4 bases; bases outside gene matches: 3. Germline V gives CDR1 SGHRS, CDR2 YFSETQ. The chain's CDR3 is CASSRGTSGYEQYF. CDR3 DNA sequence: TGCGCCAGCAGCCGCGGGACTAGCGGGTACGAGCAGTACTTC.

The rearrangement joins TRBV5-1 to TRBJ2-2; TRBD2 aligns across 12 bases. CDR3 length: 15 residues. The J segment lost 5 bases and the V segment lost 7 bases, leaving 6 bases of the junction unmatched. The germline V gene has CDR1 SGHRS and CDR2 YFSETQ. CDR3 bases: TGCGCCAGCTACTGGACTAGCGGGAAAACCGGGGAGCTGTTTTTT. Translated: CASYWTSGKTGELFF.

The CDR3 bases are TGTGCCAGCAGCTTGGCCACCCCCGAAATCTACGAGCAGTACTTC. It translates to CASSLATPEIYEQYF. The rearrangement links TRBV5-4 to TRBJ2-7; D not resolved. V lost 0 bases and J 3 bases, leaving 13 bases between the germline ends. Germline V gene lookup returns CDR1 SGHNT and CDR2 YYREEE (reference sequence). CDR3 length: 15 amino acids.